This T cell receptor beta chain was found in a study of T cells in Graves' hyperthyroidism and ophthalmopathy. This clonotype showed up just a few times. Germline CDR1 reads KGHDR; CDR2 reads SFDVKD. The CDR3 loop spans 23 amino acids. After removal of 7 bases from V and 4 bases from J, the junction contained 31 bases not matched to a gene. Amplification of TCR beta CDR3 regions was performed using RNA transcripts as template. First-round RT-PCR with HTBI primers amplified the TCR CDR3 region. One entry per CDR3 protein results from TCRdb running MiXCR on the multiplex PCR reads. The table lists 600,000 to 650,000 distinct CDR3 sequences, about 20% of them singletons. Ophthalmopathy patients had Clinical Activity Score at least 3, NOSPECS grade at least 4, duration under 3 months. The authors obtained PBMCs from around 11 ml of fresh peripheral blood.

Sequencing was done on a sample of blood. The sequence was obtained from a man aged 30 to 39 with Graves' ophthalmopathy. The chain employs TRBV24-1 and TRBJ2-1, with TRBD1 identical over 9 bases. Here the CDR3 DNA reads TGTGCCACCAGCGACGTCCCGGGACAGGGACCTCTATACCGAGTTGGCAAATACAATGAGCAGTTCTTC. Translating gives CATSDVPGQGPLYRVGKYNEQFF.